One and the same sample provided the 4 T cell receptor beta chains below, sequenced in a study of post-analysis software for immune sequencing data. Libraries were made from TCR beta cDNA, and they carried unique molecular identifiers. A single record per CDR3 protein comes from TCRdb applying MiXCR to the PCR reads. Among 800,000 to 950,000 distinct CDR3 sequences listed, approximately 53% were seen once. Broader study findings: Controls had lower frequencies than patients of about five TRBV segments, which included TRBV5-6, TRBV5-1 and TRBV20-1.

The antigens these receptors bind are not known. The material sequenced was blood. The receptors stem from a girl aged 5-17 years with multiple sclerosis.

This chain links TRBV5-1 with TRBJ2-5, with D perhaps assigned TRBD1 or TRBD2 (5 bases each). The germline gives CDR1 SGHRS, CDR2 YFSETQ. This CDR3 spans 15 amino acids. Deletions cut 4 bases from V and 1 base from J, with 14 bases between. The DNA for the CDR3 is TGCGCCAGCAGCCTGGAAGGGACCCTCCAAGAGACCCAGTACTTC. Protein product: CASSLEGTLQETQYF.

The chain combines TRBV29-1 with TRBJ2-2; 8 bases are shared with TRBD1. The CDR3 runs 18 residues. CDR1 and CDR2 from the germline V gene are SQVTM and ANQGSEA. The V segment lost 8 bases and the J segment 5 bases; nucleotides outside the gene matches: 22. The CDR3 DNA reads TGCAGCCCATCAATCCAGGGGGCCCGAACTGACTGGACCGGGGAGCTGTTTTTT. It specifies CSPSIQGARTDWTGELFF.

The chain is built from TRBV20-1 and TRBJ2-5; 8 positions match TRBD2. TRBJ2-7 matches the DNA end more closely, so the J call is doubtful. CDR3 length equals 14 residues. The V gene's germline CDR1 is DFQATT and CDR2 SNEGSKA (reference sequence). The CDR3 sequence: CSARGLATSYEQYF. CDR3 DNA: TGCAGTGCTAGAGGACTAGCGACCTCCTACGAGCAGTACTTC.

The V gene is TRBV20-1, the J gene TRBJ2-2; D is ambiguous. Trimming cost V 0 bases and J 1 base, with 6 bases left between them. Germline CDR1 DFQATT, CDR2 SNEGSKA (reference sequence). CDR3 length equals 14 residues. The CDR3 is CSARDPLNTGELFF. For the CDR3, the DNA is TGCAGTGCTAGAGATCCCCTGAACACCGGGGAGCTGTTTTTT.